Shown below are 20 T cell receptor beta chains from a single sample sequenced in a study of cytomegalovirus exposure and HLA in healthy donors. 60 Vbeta and 13 Jbeta primers were used in PCR. Data came from immunoSEQ multiplex PCR; TCRdb stores just in-frame clones and leaves some out. Of more than 150,000 clones listed, approximately 82% were seen once; the top ten hold 2.1%. What was sequenced was PBMCs. The receptors were sampled from a woman aged 18-29 years in good health and CMV-seropositive.

The chain joins TRBV7-2 to TRBJ2-3; 14 bases match TRBD2. There are 16 residues in the CDR3. J was trimmed by 4 bases and V by 5 bases; bases with no gene match: 5. Germline-derived CDR1 and CDR2 are SGHTA and FQGNSA. Here the CDR3 DNA reads TGTGCCAGCAGCCCGACTAGCGGGGGGGCCCCAGATACGCAGTATTTT. Its translation is CASSPTSGGAPDTQYF.

In this sample, this clone turned up a few times. J is TRBJ2-7 and V is TRBV18; TRBD1 agrees at 8 bases. Germline V CDR1 and CDR2: KGHSH, LQKENI. The CDR3 has 12 amino acids. With 11 bases clipped from V and 5 bases from J, the junction kept 8 bases outside the gene matches. The CDR3: CAAPGQVHEQYF. Here the CDR3 DNA reads TGTGCCGCCCCGGGACAGGTCCACGAGCAGTACTTC.

The V call is TRBV10-2, the J call TRBJ1-2; D is possibly TRBD1 (6 bases). There are 12 residues in the CDR3. CDR1 WSHSY and CDR2 SAAADI come from the germline V gene. Trimming removed 4 bases at V and 8 bases at J, with 11 bases between. The CDR3 sequence is CASSGDTQGYTF. The CDR3, as DNA: TGCGCCAGCAGTGGGGACACTCAGGGCTACACCTTC.

This clone turned up a few times. V is TRBV7-9 and J is TRBJ2-2, with 9 nucleotides matching TRBD1. Per the germline V gene, CDR1 is SEHNR and CDR2 is FQNEAQ (reference sequence). The CDR3 consists of 15 residues. J lost 6 bases, V lost 5 bases, and 7 bases had no gene match. CDR3 residues: CASSIGTGSSGELFF. DNA for the CDR3: TGTGCCAGCAGCATAGGGACAGGGAGTTCCGGGGAGCTGTTTTTT.

This chain links TRBV4-2 with TRBJ2-3; 8 bases are a match to TRBD1. Germline assignment: CDR1 LGHNA and CDR2 YNFKEQ. The CDR3 is 15 amino acids. The ends lost 1 base at V and 7 bases at J; junction bases unmatched: 7. The CDR3 sequence: CASSQAGTGVYTQYF. DNA for the CDR3: TGTGCCAGCAGCCAAGCCGGGACAGGAGTTTATACGCAGTATTTT.

The chain links TRBV19 to TRBJ1-2; TRBD1 aligns across 7 bases. Germline V gene sequence: CDR1 LNHDA, CDR2 SQIVND (reference sequence). The J segment lost 4 bases and the V segment lost 10 bases, leaving 9 bases of the junction unmatched. CDR3 size: 13 residues. CDR3 in amino acids: CATQGVPFYGYTF. The CDR3 DNA follows: TGTGCCACCCAGGGGGTACCCTTCTATGGCTACACCTTC.

The chain uses TRBV11-2 and TRBJ1-4, with D possibly TRBD1 on 6 matching bases. This CDR3 contains 14 residues. Germline-derived CDR1 and CDR2 are SGHAT and FQNNGV. V shed 4 bases and J shed 5 bases, with 11 bases lying between them. CDR3 in amino acids: CASSYGGKNEKLFF. The CDR3 DNA follows: TGTGCCAGCAGCTATGGGGGCAAGAATGAAAAACTGTTTTTT.

In this sample, this clone turned up once. In nucleotides, the CDR3 is TGTGCCAGCAGTCCCATGACAGACTACAATGAGCAGTTCTTC. Protein product: CASSPMTDYNEQFF. The V gene is TRBV28, the J gene TRBJ2-1; TRBD1 is a possible D gene (5 bases). The CDR3 sequence is 14 residues long. Trimming removed 5 bases at V and 3 bases at J, with 11 bases between. The germline V gene has CDR1 MDHEN and CDR2 SYDVKM.

This rearrangement joins TRBV5-1 to TRBJ2-2, with D perhaps TRBD1 (6 bases). The germline gives CDR1 SGHRS, CDR2 YFSETQ. CDR3 length: 14 amino acids. The V end was cut by 1 base, the J end by 5 bases, with 9 bases between. The CDR3 region has the DNA TGCGCCAGCAGCTTGTTTGGACAGACCGGGGAGCTGTTTTTT. This sequence encodes CASSLFGQTGELFF. Based on the CDR3 plus reference TRBV5-1 and TRBJ2-2, the full variable domain is KAGVTQTPRYLIKTRGQQVTLSCSPISGHRSVSWYQQTPGQGLQFLFEYFSETQRNKGNFPGRFSGRQFSNSRSEMNVSTLELGDSALYLCASSLFGQTGELFFGEGSRLTVL.

The chain carries TRBV15 and TRBJ2-4; no firm D call. CDR3 length equals 13 residues. The V end lost 5 bases, the J end lost 8 bases, and 13 bases lay between the germline ends. Looked up from germline, CDR1 is LNHNV and CDR2 is YYDKDF (reference sequence). CDR3: CATSLARFDIQYF. The CDR3 nucleotides are TGTGCCACCAGCCTTGCGCGGTTTGACATTCAGTACTTC.

CDR3 coding DNA: TGTGCCAGCTCTTACACAGGGAATCCCTACAATGAGCAGTTCTTC. Translating gives CASSYTGNPYNEQFF. The gene calls are TRBV6-1 and TRBJ2-1; D perhaps matches TRBD1 (6 bases). This CDR3 has 15 residues. V was trimmed by 8 bases and J by 2 bases, leaving 16 bases between them. Germline V gives CDR1 MNHNS, CDR2 SASEGT.

The chain combines TRBV2 with TRBJ2-1; no firm D call. The ends were cut back, 8 bases at V and 1 base at J, with 9 bases in the middle. The CDR3 is 13 amino acids. In germline, CDR1 is SNHLY, CDR2 FYNNEI. The CDR3 region has the DNA TGTGCCAGCGGTCTAGAGTCCTACAATGAGCAGTTCTTC. This gives the protein CASGLESYNEQFF.

This clone appeared a few times. The chain carries TRBV5-5 and TRBJ1-5; TRBD1 agrees at 8 bases. J was trimmed by 7 bases and V by 0 bases; bases with no gene match: 9. The CDR3 covers 16 residues. CDR1 is SGHKS, CDR2 YYEKEE, per germline (reference sequence). The CDR3 sequence: CASSLGDRRNSQPQHF. For the CDR3, the DNA is TGTGCCAGCAGCTTGGGGGACAGGCGGAACAGCCAGCCCCAGCATTTT.

The rearrangement uses TRBV5-1 and TRBJ2-1, with D uncertain. This CDR3 region has 15 residues. Germline CDR1 and CDR2: SGHRS and YFSETQ. V shed 0 bases and J shed 5 bases, with 12 bases lying between them. CDR3 sequence (DNA): TGCGCCAGCAGCTTGGGGGCGCGCGCGAACAATGAGCAGTTCTTC. This gives the protein CASSLGARANNEQFF.

V is TRBV29-1 and J is TRBJ2-4; 11 positions agree with TRBD2. This CDR3 is built from 16 residues. The germline V gene has CDR1 SQVTM and CDR2 ANQGSEA. V was clipped by 3 bases and J by 6 bases; unmatched bases: 10. The CDR3 reads CSVESPSGGSVNIQYF. CDR3 DNA: TGCAGCGTTGAGTCCCCTAGCGGGGGGTCTGTAAACATTCAGTACTTC.

This sequence joins TRBV6-5 and TRBJ2-7, with a weak D call TRBD1 (6 bases). Germline CDR1 and CDR2: MNHEY and SVGAGI. This CDR3 is built from 12 residues. The V gene lost 5 bases and the J gene lost 6 bases, with 11 bases spanning the gap. For the CDR3, the DNA is TGTGCCAGCAGTAAACAGGGTACCGAGCAGTACTTC. Its translation is CASSKQGTEQYF.

This sequence joins TRBV19 and TRBJ1-2; possible D gene TRBD1, 5 bases. This CDR3 spans 14 amino acids. Trimming stripped 4 bases from V and 4 bases from J, with 13 bases between. Germline values: CDR1 LNHDA, CDR2 SQIVND (reference sequence). CDR3 sequence: CASSTEPQGYGYTF. In nucleotides, the CDR3 is TGTGCCAGTAGTACCGAGCCCCAGGGCTATGGCTACACCTTC. Full variable domain (rest looked up from reference TRBV19 and TRBJ1-2): DGGITQSPKYLFRKEGQNVTLSCEQNLNHDAMYWYRQDPGQGLRLIYYSQIVNDFQKGDIAEGYSVSREKKESFPLTVTSAQKNPTAFYLCASSTEPQGYGYTFGSGTRLTVV.

The J gene is TRBJ1-3, the V gene TRBV30; TRBD1 might be the D (6 bases). The CDR3 length is 16 residues. The V end lost 0 bases, the J end lost 0 bases, and 12 bases lay between the germline ends. Germline loops: CDR1 GTSNPN, CDR2 SVGIG (reference sequence). The CDR3 protein is CAWSVLGALSGNTIYF. CDR3 in DNA: TGTGCCTGGAGTGTATTGGGGGCCCTCTCTGGAAACACCATATATTTT.

This clone has a handful of counts. The chain uses TRBV6-1 and TRBJ2-7; maybe TRBD1 (6 bases). V shed 3 bases and J shed 6 bases, with 12 bases lying between them. This CDR3 contains 13 residues. The germline V gene has CDR1 MNHNS and CDR2 SASEGT. The CDR3: CASSEVRGAEQYV. CDR3 nucleotides: TGTGCCAGCAGTGAGGTCAGGGGAGCCGAGCAGTACGTC.

The rearrangement links TRBV6-1 to TRBJ2-4, with 9 bases fitting TRBD1. The CDR3 extends over 14 amino acids. Germline values: CDR1 MNHNS, CDR2 SASEGT. With V trimmed by 6 bases and J by 6 bases, 6 bases remained unmatched. The CDR3 sequence is CASRGTGLANIQYF. CDR3 nucleotide sequence: TGTGCCAGCAGAGGGACAGGGTTGGCAAACATTCAGTACTTC.